These 18 T cell receptor beta chains originate from one sample sequenced in a study of response to subunit inactivated influenza vaccine. TCRdb used MiXCR to reprocess the RT-PCR reads, holding one entry per CDR3 protein. The table includes hundreds of thousands of distinct CDR3 sequences, around 18% detected once. This material consisted of PBMCs from blood, taken 5 days after vaccination. All receptors come from a man aged 50 to 59 who received an inactivated influenza vaccine.

This clonotype was recorded a few times. This chain's CDR3 is CASSPRTGPRLSYEQYF. The CDR3 nucleotides are TGTGCCAGCAGTCCCCGGACAGGCCCAAGGCTCTCCTACGAGCAGTACTTC. V usage is TRBV12-3 or TRBV12-4 and J usage is TRBJ2-7; 7 bases map to TRBD1. With 5 bases clipped from V and 0 bases from J, the junction kept 13 bases outside the gene matches. The CDR3 totals 17 residues.

This clonotype came up a few times. The V gene is TRBV4-3, the J gene TRBJ1-6; tentatively, D is TRBD1 (5 bases). CDR3 length: 15 amino acids. Trimming removed 5 bases from V and 7 bases from J, with 15 bases in between. The germline gives CDR1 LGHNA, CDR2 YSLEER. CDR3 coding DNA: TGCGCCAGCAGCTACAGGACGGGCTTAAATTCACCCCTCCACTTT. Its translation is CASSYRTGLNSPLHF.

This clonotype was found many times. The chain has TRBV4-2 and TRBJ2-1, with D perhaps matching TRBD1 (5 bases). CDR3 length: 16 residues. Germline CDR1 is LGHNA and CDR2 is YNFKEQ. V was pared by 1 base and J by 4 bases, with 14 bases between. The CDR3 reads CASSQASQGYYNEQFF. CDR3 DNA sequence: TGTGCCAGCAGCCAAGCCTCGCAGGGATATTACAATGAGCAGTTCTTC.

This clonotype was seen more than once but under ten times. The chain recombines TRBV7-2 with TRBJ2-7, with D tentatively TRBD1 or TRBD2 (6 bases each). Germline V gives CDR1 SGHTA, CDR2 FQGNSA. The CDR3 totals 16 residues. V lost 5 bases to trimming and J lost 0 bases, with 17 bases between them. CDR3 protein: CASSQGGGWSSYEQYF. The CDR3 DNA reads TGTGCCAGCAGCCAAGGGGGAGGCTGGAGCTCCTACGAGCAGTACTTC.

In this sample, this clonotype turned up a few times. CDR3: CASKLAGGSETQYF. The CDR3 DNA sequence: TGTGCCAGCAAACTAGCGGGAGGGAGTGAGACCCAGTACTTC. J is TRBJ2-5 and V is TRBV10-3; the match to TRBD2 covers 13 bases. The CDR3 has 14 residues. Germline V CDR1 and CDR2: ENHRY, SYGVKD. V shed 10 bases, J shed 5 bases, and the junction held 7 bases outside the gene matches.

This clonotype was picked up a small number of times. J is TRBJ1-5 and V is TRBV6-1, with 9 bases matching TRBD1. Per germline, CDR1 MNHNS and CDR2 SASEGT. CDR3 size: 16 residues. The ends lost 6 bases at V and 5 bases at J; junction bases unmatched: 11. In nucleotides, the CDR3 is TGTGCCAGCAGGACTAACATGGGACAGGGTTATCAGCCCCAGCATTTT. It encodes CASRTNMGQGYQPQHF.

The chain has TRBV4-1 and TRBJ2-5; 10 bases align to TRBD2. Germline V lookup: CDR1 MGHRA, CDR2 YSYEKL. Trimming cost V 0 bases and J 5 bases; bases outside gene matches: 3. The CDR3 is made up of 15 amino acids. The CDR3 reads CASSQEAGGQETQYF. CDR3 coding DNA: TGCGCCAGCAGCCAAGAAGCGGGGGGGCAGGAGACCCAGTACTTC.

The V gene is TRBV12-3 or TRBV12-4, the J gene TRBJ2-1; D not resolved. V was shortened by 8 bases and J by 6 bases, with 17 bases between the two germline ends. This CDR3 comprises 14 residues. CDR3 in amino acids: CASRPYGVPNEQFF. The CDR3 DNA reads TGTGCCAGCCGTCCATATGGGGTCCCCAATGAGCAGTTCTTC.

V gene TRBV6-1 combines with J gene TRBJ2-1; 7 bases are a match to TRBD2. The CDR3 totals 15 residues. The J segment lost 0 bases and the V segment lost 6 bases, leaving 5 bases of the junction unmatched. The V gene's germline CDR1 is MNHNS and CDR2 SASEGT. The CDR3 loop is CASSALAASYNEQFF. As DNA, the CDR3 is TGTGCCAGCAGCGCCCTAGCGGCCTCCTACAATGAGCAGTTCTTC.

J is TRBJ2-5 and V is TRBV11-2; D perhaps matches TRBD2 (6 bases). Trimming pared 8 bases from V and 2 bases from J, leaving 12 bases between. The CDR3 has 13 residues. CDR1 and CDR2 (germline): SGHAT, FQNNGV. CDR3 residues: CASGRIEQETQYF. The DNA for the CDR3 is TGTGCCAGCGGGAGGATAGAACAAGAGACCCAGTACTTC.

On this clonotype: With a much larger clone just one base away, this may be a read error. This rearrangement joins TRBV5-1 to TRBJ2-7, with a possible D match to TRBD2 (5 bases). The CDR3 consists of 13 residues. Germline CDR1 reads SGHRS; CDR2 reads YFSETQ. The CDR3 sequence: CACSRGGAYEQYF. CDR3 DNA sequence: TGCGCCTGCAGCCGTGGAGGAGCCTACGAGCAGTACTTC.

This clonotype was recorded at least ten times. The genes are TRBV7-9 and TRBJ2-3, with D maybe TRBD2 (5 bases). The germline CDR1 and CDR2 sequences are SEHNR and FQNEAQ (reference sequence). The CDR3 has 12 amino acids. Trimming took 5 bases from V and 6 from J, leaving 9 bases between them. The CDR3 DNA reads as TGTGCCAGCAGCCCATCGGGGGATACGCAGTATTTT. This sequence encodes CASSPSGDTQYF.

This clonotype was observed a few times. The genes are TRBV2 and TRBJ2-7; maybe TRBD1 (6 bases). Per germline, CDR1 SNHLY and CDR2 FYNNEI. The CDR3 covers 12 residues. V was cut by 4 bases and J by 9 bases, with 13 bases left in between. CDR3 loop: CASSAGQVGQYF. CDR3 nucleotide sequence: TGTGCCAGCAGTGCGGGACAAGTCGGGCAGTACTTC.

The chain has TRBV10-3 and TRBJ2-1, with a possible D match to TRBD2 (6 bases). Germline CDR1 reads ENHRY; CDR2 reads SYGVKD. Deletions cut 4 bases from V and 6 bases from J, with 13 bases between. This CDR3 spans 14 amino acids. CDR3 in DNA: TGTGCCATCAGTGGAAAGGTCGGGGGCAATGAGCAGTTCTTC. Translation gives CAISGKVGGNEQFF.

The chain recombines TRBV7-2 with TRBJ1-4; D is uncertain. Per germline, CDR1 SGHTA and CDR2 FQGNSA. This CDR3 is built from 13 residues. The V and J ends lost 4 bases and 3 bases respectively, with 6 bases between them. CDR3 protein: CASSSYSNEKLFF. The CDR3 DNA is TGTGCCAGCAGCTCCTATTCTAATGAAAAACTGTTTTTT.

As to this clonotype: At one of its ends the junction is not consistent with the germline gene, which may arise from a read error. As DNA, the CDR3 is TGTGCCAGCAACCCCGAGCGGTCAGGGGACAATGAGCAGTCCTTC. Protein product: CASNPERSGDNEQSF. V gene TRBV6-1 combines with J gene TRBJ2-1, with a weak D call TRBD1 (6 bases). This CDR3 comprises 15 residues. In germline, CDR1 is MNHNS, CDR2 SASEGT.

The chain links TRBV4-3 to TRBJ2-7, with TRBD2 matching 10 bases. Germline CDR1 is LGHNA and CDR2 is YSLEER. This CDR3 is 15 amino acids long. Trimming removed 4 bases from V and 3 bases from J; junction bases left unmatched: 6. The CDR3 loop reads CASSPGTSAVYEQYF. In nucleotides, the CDR3 is TGCGCCAGCAGCCCCGGGACTAGCGCTGTCTACGAGCAGTACTTC.

This clonotype has just a few counts. The CDR3 here is CASSGQSADTQYF. Here the CDR3 DNA reads TGTGCCAGCAGCGGACAATCGGCAGATACGCAGTATTTT. V is TRBV11-1 and J is TRBJ2-3; weak D call: TRBD1 (5 bases). The CDR3 totals 13 residues. Trimming left V 5 bases short and J 4 bases short, with 10 bases between. Germline values: CDR1 SGHAT, CDR2 FQDESV (reference sequence).